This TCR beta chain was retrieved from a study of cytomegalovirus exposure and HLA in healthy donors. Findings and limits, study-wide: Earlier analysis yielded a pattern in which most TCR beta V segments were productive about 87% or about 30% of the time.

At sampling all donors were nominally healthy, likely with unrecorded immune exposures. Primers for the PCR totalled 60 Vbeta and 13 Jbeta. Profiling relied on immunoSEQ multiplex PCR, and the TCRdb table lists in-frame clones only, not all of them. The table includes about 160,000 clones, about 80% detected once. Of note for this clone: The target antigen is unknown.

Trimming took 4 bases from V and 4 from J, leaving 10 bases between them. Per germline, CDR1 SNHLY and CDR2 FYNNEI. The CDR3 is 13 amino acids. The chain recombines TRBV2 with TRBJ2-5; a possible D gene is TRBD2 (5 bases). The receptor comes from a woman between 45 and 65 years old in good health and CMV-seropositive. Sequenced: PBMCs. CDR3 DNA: TGTGCCAGCAGTGTGCTAGCTTCAGAGACCCAGTACTTC. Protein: CASSVLASETQYF.